Shown below are 27 T cell receptor beta chains from a single sample sequenced in a study of shared clonotypes between healthy human individuals (dated by TCRdb to 2020 to 2021). The protocol used for the library was the immunoSEQ multiplex PCR assay. In TCRdb, the immuneACCESS table is reduced to in-frame sequences with V and J assigned. These tables do not hold every clone; where another copy was compared, an unresolved V gene accounts for under half, and the others remain unexplained. The sample yields under 650,000 clones; about 96% were counted once. Clones ranked in the top ten supply less than 0.06% of the sample. The sequencing sample was made of naive CD4+ T cells sorted from blood. This sample's cell subset or site label indicates: CD45RA+ positively selected. These receptors all come from a woman in her twenties or thirties in good health.

The rearrangement uses TRBV7-9 and TRBJ2-7; D remains unclear. The CDR3 has 13 amino acids. The V gene's germline CDR1 is SEHNR and CDR2 FQNEAQ (reference sequence). Trimming left V 4 bases short and J 1 base short, with 8 bases between. The CDR3 here is CASSWAESYEQYF. The CDR3 DNA sequence: TGTGCCAGCAGCTGGGCGGAATCCTACGAGCAGTACTTC.

J is TRBJ2-7 and V is TRBV15; TRBD2 agrees at 10 bases. V shed 0 bases, J shed 0 bases, and the junction held 2 bases outside the gene matches. The CDR3 covers 16 residues. Germline lookup yields CDR1 LNHNV and CDR2 YYDKDF (reference sequence). As DNA, the CDR3 is TGTGCCACCAGCAGAGATTTAGCGGGAGGCTCCTACGAGCAGTACTTC. Translated: CATSRDLAGGSYEQYF.

The chain recombines TRBV28 with TRBJ2-4; possible D gene TRBD2, 6 bases. There are 17 residues in the CDR3. Per germline, CDR1 MDHEN and CDR2 SYDVKM. The V and J ends lost 4 bases and 7 bases respectively, with 23 bases between them. CDR3 sequence reads: CASSSHGTPRVGNIQYF. The CDR3 nucleotides read TGTGCCAGCAGTTCCCACGGGACTCCCCGGGTTGGGAACATTCAGTACTTC.

This clone was picked up one time. The gene calls are TRBV7-2 and TRBJ2-7; D is perhaps TRBD1 or TRBD2 (5 bases each). CDR1 and CDR2 (germline): SGHTA, FQGNSA. Trimming removed 5 bases from V and 1 base from J, with 18 bases in between. CDR3 length equals 16 residues. The CDR3 DNA sequence: TGTGCCAGCAGCCCCTGGGGACGGGGCTCATCCTACGAGCAGTACTTC. Encoded protein: CASSPWGRGSSYEQYF.

The chain employs TRBV27 and TRBJ2-7; 10 nucleotides agree with TRBD2. CDR3 size: 15 residues. J lost 3 bases, V lost 2 bases, and 4 bases had no gene match. CDR1 is MNHEY, CDR2 SMNVEV, per germline (reference sequence). The CDR3 DNA sequence: TGTGCCAGCAGTTTAAAAGCGGGAGGGCTCTACGAGCAGTACTTC. It is translated as CASSLKAGGLYEQYF.

The CDR3 coding sequence is TGTGCCAGCAGCTTAGGCAGGGCCCGTTATCAGCCCCAGCATTTT. Its translation: CASSLGRARYQPQHF. This chain joins TRBV7-9 and TRBJ1-5, with D maybe TRBD1 (5 bases). CDR3 size: 15 residues. CDR1 and CDR2 from the germline V gene are SEHNR and FQNEAQ (reference sequence). V lost 1 base, J lost 5 bases, and 12 bases lay in between.

The chain has TRBV28 and TRBJ1-5, with D maybe TRBD1 (5 bases). Trimming pared 1 base from V and 8 bases from J, leaving 15 bases between. The CDR3 totals 15 residues. The germline gives CDR1 MDHEN, CDR2 SYDVKM. The CDR3 loop reads CASSLFQGMGEPQHF. The CDR3 DNA reads TGTGCCAGCAGTTTATTTCAAGGCATGGGGGAGCCCCAGCATTTT.

CDR3 DNA sequence: TGTGCCAGCAGTTTAAACAGGGGGAGTAGCGAGCAGTACTTC. Translating gives CASSLNRGSSEQYF. This sequence joins TRBV28 and TRBJ2-7; TRBD1 matches 8 bases. Germline V gene sequence: CDR1 MDHEN, CDR2 SYDVKM. The CDR3 runs to 14 residues. Trimming cost V 2 bases and J 6 bases; bases outside gene matches: 6.

CDR3 nucleotides: TGCGCCAGCAGCTTGGAAACTAGCGGGGTGGAAAATGAGCAGTTCTTC. Its translation is CASSLETSGVENEQFF. V is TRBV5-1 and J is TRBJ2-1, with 10 bases lining up with TRBD2. The CDR3 has 16 amino acids. The germline CDR1 and CDR2 sequences are SGHRS and YFSETQ. V lost 0 bases and J lost 7; bases outside the gene matches: 7.

The rearrangement joins TRBV4-1 to TRBJ2-1, with D hard to call. Trimming took 0 bases from V and 4 from J, leaving 7 bases between them. This CDR3 is built from 14 residues. Per germline, CDR1 MGHRA and CDR2 YSYEKL. CDR3 in DNA: TGCGCCAGCAGCCAAGATAACATTTACAATGAGCAGTTCTTC. Its translation: CASSQDNIYNEQFF.

The rearrangement uses TRBV27 and TRBJ1-4, with D possibly TRBD1 on 5 matching bases. The CDR3 spans 16 residues. Per the germline V gene, CDR1 is MNHEY and CDR2 is SMNVEV (reference sequence). Trimming removed 0 bases from V and 3 bases from J, with 11 bases in between. The CDR3 loop reads CASSLSLGPPNEKLFF. CDR3 DNA: TGTGCCAGCAGTTTATCGCTGGGGCCTCCTAATGAAAAACTGTTTTTT.

The chain has TRBV30 and TRBJ1-1, with 9 bases aligning to TRBD1. V lost 3 bases to trimming and J lost 8 bases; unmatched junction nucleotides: 13. Germline V gene lookup returns CDR1 GTSNPN and CDR2 SVGIG (reference sequence). The CDR3 sequence is 15 residues long. The CDR3 is CAWSLNRGLLGEAFF. The DNA for the CDR3 is TGTGCCTGGAGCTTAAACAGGGGGCTGTTAGGGGAAGCTTTCTTT.

This chain uses TRBV5-1 with TRBJ2-1; D remains unclear. V lost 3 bases to trimming and J lost 8 bases, with 12 bases between them. The CDR3 is made up of 13 amino acids. Germline lookup yields CDR1 SGHRS and CDR2 YFSETQ. The CDR3 protein is CASSYPPRHEQFF. The DNA of the CDR3 is TGCGCCAGCAGCTACCCCCCCCGCCATGAGCAGTTCTTC.

The rearrangement links TRBV11-2 to TRBJ2-7, with 11 nucleotides matching TRBD1. The V gene end was trimmed by 9 bases and the J gene end by 4 bases; junction bases not matched to a gene: 11. This CDR3 is built from 15 residues. Germline lookup yields CDR1 SGHAT and CDR2 FQNNGV. The CDR3 nucleotides read TGTGCCAGTCGTAGGCCCGGACAGGGGGCTTACGAGCAGTACTTC. Protein sequence: CASRRPGQGAYEQYF.

The sample holds one count of this clone. The chain uses TRBV29-1 and TRBJ2-5, with 9 bases aligning to TRBD1. Judging by the DNA end, TRBJ2-7 fits better; the J call may be wrong. CDR1 and CDR2 from the germline V gene are SQVTM and ANQGSEA. The CDR3 sequence is 13 residues long. CDR3 residues: CSVTQGAWTEQYF. As DNA, the CDR3 is TGCAGCGTTACACAGGGGGCATGGACCGAGCAGTACTTC.

J is TRBJ2-5 and V is TRBV28, with 7 bases aligning to TRBD1. This CDR3 comprises 15 residues. The ends lost 3 bases at V and 2 bases at J; junction bases unmatched: 6. Germline CDR1 reads MDHEN; CDR2 reads SYDVKM. The CDR3 nucleotides read TGTGCCAGCAGTTTGACAGGGTCGGGGCAAGAGACCCAGTACTTC. This codes for CASSLTGSGQETQYF.

Of note for this clone: The sample contains more than one DNA sequence encoding this CDR3. This chain joins TRBV28 and TRBJ1-2; D is possibly TRBD1 (5 bases). Germline V lookup: CDR1 MDHEN, CDR2 SYDVKM. There are 12 residues in the CDR3. Trimming pared 2 bases from V and 5 bases from J, leaving 6 bases between. Here the CDR3 reads CASSLAGYGYTF. In DNA form, the CDR3 reads TGTGCCAGCAGTTTAGCAGGGTATGGCTACACCTTC.

The count of this clone is one. The genes are TRBV28 and TRBJ1-1, with D unresolved. The CDR3 loop spans 12 amino acids. Looked up from germline, CDR1 is MDHEN and CDR2 is SYDVKM. Trimming left V 2 bases short and J 10 bases short, with 11 bases between. This CDR3 reads CASSLQTLVAFF. CDR3 DNA: TGTGCCAGCAGTTTACAGACGCTGGTAGCTTTCTTT. Complete variable domain (other parts from reference TRBV28 and TRBJ1-1): DVKVTQSSRYLVKRTGEKVFLECVQDMDHENMFWYRQDPGLGLRLIYFSYDVKMKEKGDIPEGYSVSREKKERFSLILESASTNQTSMYLCASSLQTLVAFFGQGTRLTVV.

V is TRBV5-1 and J is TRBJ2-2, with 9 bases that match TRBD2. Germline V CDR1 and CDR2: SGHRS, YFSETQ. J gave up 3 bases and V 0 bases, and 6 bases lay outside the gene matches. This CDR3 region has 17 residues. CDR3 region: CASSLDSGSFDTGELFF. Here the CDR3 DNA reads TGCGCCAGCAGCTTGGATAGCGGGAGTTTCGACACCGGGGAGCTGTTTTTT. The full variable domain, completed using reference TRBV5-1 and TRBJ2-2, is KAGVTQTPRYLIKTRGQQVTLSCSPISGHRSVSWYQQTPGQGLQFLFEYFSETQRNKGNFPGRFSGRQFSNSRSEMNVSTLELGDSALYLCASSLDSGSFDTGELFFGEGSRLTVL.

The gene calls are TRBV19 and TRBJ2-2; D gene ambiguous. V was trimmed by 6 bases and J by 8 bases, leaving 16 bases between them. Germline CDR1 LNHDA, CDR2 SQIVND (reference sequence). The CDR3 covers 14 residues. The CDR3 bases are TGTGCCAGTAGCATCACCACTGGTTGGGGGGAGCTGTTTTTT. Translating gives CASSITTGWGELFF.

This clone was detected once. The chain joins TRBV2 to TRBJ1-3; no clear D. V shed 2 bases and J shed 7 bases, with 12 bases lying between them. Germline CDR1 and CDR2: SNHLY and FYNNEI. The CDR3 contains 14 residues. As DNA, the CDR3 is TGTGCCAGCAGTGAATTTTCAGGTCGTAACACCATATATTTT. It specifies CASSEFSGRNTIYF.

The chain has TRBV11-2 and TRBJ1-1; D gene uncertain. V lost 1 base to trimming and J lost 1 base, with 13 bases between them. Germline V gives CDR1 SGHAT, CDR2 FQNNGV. The CDR3 length is 16 residues. Here the CDR3 DNA reads TGTGCCAGCAGCTTAGGCCTGAGGTCGGGGAACACTGAAGCTTTCTTT. It specifies CASSLGLRSGNTEAFF.

The rearrangement uses TRBV6-5 and TRBJ2-1; TRBD2 is a possible D gene (5 bases). Deletions cut 2 bases from V and 15 bases from J, with 17 bases between. The CDR3 loop spans 13 amino acids. Germline lookup yields CDR1 MNHEY and CDR2 SVGAGI. The DNA for the CDR3 is TGTGCCAGCAGTTACGCGATAGGAGAGAGGGCGTTCTTC. As protein: CASSYAIGERAFF.

The chain combines TRBV18 with TRBJ2-5; D perhaps matches TRBD1 (5 bases). Germline V gene data show CDR1 as KGHSH and CDR2 as LQKENI. Trimming stripped 4 bases from V and 9 bases from J, with 21 bases between. This CDR3 is built from 15 residues. CDR3 in amino acids: CASSLGAGHPGSQYF. In DNA form, the CDR3 reads TGTGCCAGCTCACTTGGGGCCGGACACCCAGGGTCCCAGTACTTC. Complete variable domain (other parts from reference TRBV18 and TRBJ2-5): NAGVMQNPRHLVRRRGQEARLRCSPMKGHSHVYWYRQLPEEGLKFMVYLQKENIIDESGMPKERFSAEFPKEGPSILRIQQVVRGDSAAYFCASSLGAGHPGSQYFGPGTRLLVL.

This clone showed up just a few times. V is TRBV25-1 and J is TRBJ1-3; 7 bases match TRBD1. The CDR3 spans 15 residues. The J segment lost 3 bases and the V segment lost 3 bases, leaving 5 bases of the junction unmatched. Germline-derived CDR1 and CDR2 are MGHDK and SYGVNS. The CDR3 is CASSDDRQGGNTIYF. The CDR3 DNA reads as TGTGCCAGCAGTGACGACCGACAGGGTGGAAACACCATATATTTT.

This rearrangement joins TRBV6-1 to TRBJ2-1; D is unclear. Germline V gene sequence: CDR1 MNHNS, CDR2 SASEGT. This CDR3 region has 13 residues. The V gene lost 6 bases and the J gene lost 10 bases, with 16 bases spanning the gap. As DNA, the CDR3 is TGTGCCAGCAGCTCCCCAAACCTCCCAGAGCAGTTCTTC. Amino acid sequence: CASSSPNLPEQFF.

The V gene is TRBV6-6, the J gene TRBJ2-7; 7 positions match TRBD2. In germline, CDR1 is MNHNY, CDR2 SVGAGI (reference sequence). This CDR3 is built from 15 residues. Trimming removed 1 base from V and 5 bases from J; junction bases left unmatched: 8. The DNA for the CDR3 is TGTGCCAGCAGTTACTTGAAGCGGGATAGCGACGAGCAGTACTTC. Its protein product is CASSYLKRDSDEQYF.